The source of this T cell receptor (beta chain) is a study of blood T cell repertoires in COVID-19. This CDR3 is 14 amino acids long. The V gene lost 3 bases and the J gene lost 7 bases, with 14 bases spanning the gap. Germline lookup yields CDR1 MNHNS and CDR2 SASEGT. Clones were sequenced by immunoSEQ multiplex PCR, and TCRdb holds only the in-frame ones, with some missing. The table includes a few hundred thousand clones, approximately 82% detected once. The sequence derives from a man in his forties or fifties who had recovered from COVID-19. The chain is built from TRBV6-1 and TRBJ2-3; maybe TRBD2 (6 bases). Sequencing was carried out using PBMCs or T cells enriched from blood (not recorded which). CDR3 sequence reads: CASSEEGGWYTQYF. The CDR3 DNA sequence: TGTGCCAGCAGTGAGGAGGGAGGTTGGTATACGCAGTATTTT.